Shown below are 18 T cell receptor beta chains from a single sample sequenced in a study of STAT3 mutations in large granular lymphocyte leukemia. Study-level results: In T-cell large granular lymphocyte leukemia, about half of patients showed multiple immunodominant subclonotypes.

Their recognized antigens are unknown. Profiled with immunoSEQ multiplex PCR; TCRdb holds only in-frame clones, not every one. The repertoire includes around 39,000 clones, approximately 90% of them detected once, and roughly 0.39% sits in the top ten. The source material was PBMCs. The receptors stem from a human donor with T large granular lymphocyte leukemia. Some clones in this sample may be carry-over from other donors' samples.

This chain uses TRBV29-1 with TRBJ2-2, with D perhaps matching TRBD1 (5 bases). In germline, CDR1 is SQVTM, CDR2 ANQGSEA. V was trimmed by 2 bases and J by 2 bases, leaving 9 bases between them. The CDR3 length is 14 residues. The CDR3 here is CSVEYGHNTGELFF. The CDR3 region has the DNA TGCAGCGTTGAATACGGACACAACACCGGGGAGCTGTTTTTT.

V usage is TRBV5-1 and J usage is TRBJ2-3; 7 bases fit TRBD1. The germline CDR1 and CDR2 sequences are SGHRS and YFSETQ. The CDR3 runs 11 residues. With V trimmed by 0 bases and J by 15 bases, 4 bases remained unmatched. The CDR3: CASSLEGQTYF. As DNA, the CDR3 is TGCGCCAGCAGCTTGGAGGGACAGACCTATTTT.

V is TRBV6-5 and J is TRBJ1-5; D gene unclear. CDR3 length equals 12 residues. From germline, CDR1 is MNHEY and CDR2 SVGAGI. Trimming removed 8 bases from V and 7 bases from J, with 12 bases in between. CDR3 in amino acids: CASGWDGQPQHF. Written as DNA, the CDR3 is TGTGCCAGCGGCTGGGATGGCCAGCCCCAGCATTTT.

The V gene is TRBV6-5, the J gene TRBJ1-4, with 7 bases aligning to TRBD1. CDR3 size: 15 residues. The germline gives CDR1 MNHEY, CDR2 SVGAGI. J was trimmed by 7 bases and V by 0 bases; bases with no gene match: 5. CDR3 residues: CASSYSIRGGEKLFF. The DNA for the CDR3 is TGTGCCAGCAGTTACTCGATCAGGGGGGGTGAAAAACTGTTTTTT.

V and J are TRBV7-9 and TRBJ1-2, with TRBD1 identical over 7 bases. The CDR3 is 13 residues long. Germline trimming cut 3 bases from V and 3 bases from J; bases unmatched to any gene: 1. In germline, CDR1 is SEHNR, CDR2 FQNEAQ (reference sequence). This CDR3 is CASSFGQDYGYTF. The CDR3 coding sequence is TGTGCCAGCAGCTTTGGACAGGACTATGGCTACACCTTC.

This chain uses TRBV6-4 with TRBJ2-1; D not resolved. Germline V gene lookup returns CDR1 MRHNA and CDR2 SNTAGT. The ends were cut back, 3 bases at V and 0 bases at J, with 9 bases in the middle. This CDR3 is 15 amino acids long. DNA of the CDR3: TGTGCCAGCAGTGAGAGCATGAGCTCCTACAATGAGCAGTTCTTC. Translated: CASSESMSSYNEQFF.

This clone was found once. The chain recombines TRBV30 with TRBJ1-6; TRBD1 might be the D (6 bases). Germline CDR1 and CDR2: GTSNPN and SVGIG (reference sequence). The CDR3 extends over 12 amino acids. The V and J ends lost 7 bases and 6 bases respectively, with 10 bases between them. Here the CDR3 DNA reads TGTGCCTTAAACAGGGTTAATTCACCCCTCCACTTT. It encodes CALNRVNSPLHF.

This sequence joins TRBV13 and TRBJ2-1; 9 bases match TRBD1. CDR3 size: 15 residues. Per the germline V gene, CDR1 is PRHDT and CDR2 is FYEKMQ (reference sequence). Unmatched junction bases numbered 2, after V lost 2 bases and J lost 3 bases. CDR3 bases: TGTGCCAGCAGCTTAAACAGGGGGCTCTACAATGAGCAGTTCTTC. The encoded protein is CASSLNRGLYNEQFF.

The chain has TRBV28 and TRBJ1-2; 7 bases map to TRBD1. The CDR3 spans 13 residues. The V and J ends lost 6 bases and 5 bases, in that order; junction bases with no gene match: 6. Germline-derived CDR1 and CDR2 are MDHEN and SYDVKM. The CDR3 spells CASRTGLRYGYTF. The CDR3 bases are TGTGCCAGCAGGACAGGGCTCCGGTATGGCTACACCTTC.

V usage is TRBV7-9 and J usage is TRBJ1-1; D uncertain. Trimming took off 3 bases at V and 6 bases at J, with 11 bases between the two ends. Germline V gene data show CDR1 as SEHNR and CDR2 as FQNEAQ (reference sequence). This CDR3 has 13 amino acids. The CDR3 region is CASSLREIAEAFF. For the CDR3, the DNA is TGTGCCAGCAGCTTGAGGGAGATCGCTGAAGCTTTCTTT. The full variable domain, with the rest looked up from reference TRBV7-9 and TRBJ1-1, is DTGVSQNPRHKITKRGQNVTFRCDPISEHNRLYWYRQTLGQGPEFLTYFQNEAQLEKSRLLSDRFSAERPKGSFSTLEIQRTEQGDSAMYLCASSLREIAEAFFGQGTRLTVV.

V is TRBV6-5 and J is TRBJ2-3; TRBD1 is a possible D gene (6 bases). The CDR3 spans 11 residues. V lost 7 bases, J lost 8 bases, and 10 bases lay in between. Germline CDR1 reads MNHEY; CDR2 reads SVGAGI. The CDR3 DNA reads TGTGCCAGCACCCAAGGGGGTACGCAGTATTTT. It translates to CASTQGGTQYF.

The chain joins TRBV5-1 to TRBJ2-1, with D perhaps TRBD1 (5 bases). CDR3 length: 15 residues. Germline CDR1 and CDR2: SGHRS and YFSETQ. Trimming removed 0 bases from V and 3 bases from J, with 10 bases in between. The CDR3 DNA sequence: TGCGCCAGCAGCTTGGGAACAGGTCTCTACAATGAGCAGTTCTTC. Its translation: CASSLGTGLYNEQFF.

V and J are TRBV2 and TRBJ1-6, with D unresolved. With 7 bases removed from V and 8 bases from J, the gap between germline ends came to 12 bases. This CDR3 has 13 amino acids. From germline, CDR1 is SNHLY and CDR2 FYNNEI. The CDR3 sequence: CASINEADSPLHF. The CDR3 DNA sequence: TGTGCCAGCATTAACGAGGCAGATTCACCCCTCCACTTT.

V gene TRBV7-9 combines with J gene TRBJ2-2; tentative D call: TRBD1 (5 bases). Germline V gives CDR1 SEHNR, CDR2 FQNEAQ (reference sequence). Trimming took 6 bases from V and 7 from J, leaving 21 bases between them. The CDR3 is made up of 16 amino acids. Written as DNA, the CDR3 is TGTGCCAGCAGGCCCGCTACAGGCCACCGCAGCGGGGAGCTGTTTTTT. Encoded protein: CASRPATGHRSGELFF.

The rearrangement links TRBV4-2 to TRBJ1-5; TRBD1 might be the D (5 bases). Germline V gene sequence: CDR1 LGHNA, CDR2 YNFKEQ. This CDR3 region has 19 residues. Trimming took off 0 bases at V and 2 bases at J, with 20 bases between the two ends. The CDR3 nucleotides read TGTGCCAGCAGCCAAGAGGGTCGGGGGGGACCGGGGGGCAATCAGCCCCAGCATTTT. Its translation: CASSQEGRGGPGGNQPQHF.

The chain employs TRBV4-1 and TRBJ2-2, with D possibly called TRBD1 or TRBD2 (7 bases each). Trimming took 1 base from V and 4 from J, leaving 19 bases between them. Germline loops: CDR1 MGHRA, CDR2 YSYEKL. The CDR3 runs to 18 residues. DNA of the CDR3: TGCGCCAGCAGCCAAGTCGGGGGGAGGGGGCCGGGCACCGGGGAGCTGTTTTTT. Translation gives CASSQVGGRGPGTGELFF.

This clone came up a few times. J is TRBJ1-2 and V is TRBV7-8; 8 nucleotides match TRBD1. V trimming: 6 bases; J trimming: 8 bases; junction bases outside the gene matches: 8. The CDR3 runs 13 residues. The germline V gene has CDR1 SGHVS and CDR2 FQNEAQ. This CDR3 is CASRSQGAGGYTF. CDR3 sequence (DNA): TGTGCCAGCAGAAGTCAGGGGGCGGGCGGCTACACCTTC.

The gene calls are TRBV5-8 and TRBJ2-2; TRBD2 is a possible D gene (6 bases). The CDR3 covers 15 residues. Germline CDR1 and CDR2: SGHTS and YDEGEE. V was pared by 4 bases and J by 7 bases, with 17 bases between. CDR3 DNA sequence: TGTGCCAGCAGCCCGGGACTCTACCGGAACGGGGAGCTGTTTTTT. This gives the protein CASSPGLYRNGELFF. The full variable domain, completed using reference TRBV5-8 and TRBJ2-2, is EAGVTQSPTHLIKTRGQQATLRCSPISGHTSVYWYQQALGLGLQFLLWYDEGEERNRGNFPPRFSGRQFPNYSSELNVNALELEDSALYLCASSPGLYRNGELFFGEGSRLTVL.